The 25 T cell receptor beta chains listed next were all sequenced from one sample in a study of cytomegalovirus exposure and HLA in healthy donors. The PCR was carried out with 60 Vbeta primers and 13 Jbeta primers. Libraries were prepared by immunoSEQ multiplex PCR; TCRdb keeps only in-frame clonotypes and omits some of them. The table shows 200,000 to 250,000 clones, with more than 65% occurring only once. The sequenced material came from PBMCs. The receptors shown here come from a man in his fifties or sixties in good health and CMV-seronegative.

The CDR3 spells CASSIFDAVNTEAFF. CDR3 in DNA: TGTGCCAGTAGTATATTCGATGCAGTGAACACTGAAGCTTTCTTT. This chain joins TRBV19 and TRBJ1-1; no firm D call. Germline lookup yields CDR1 LNHDA and CDR2 SQIVND (reference sequence). This CDR3 contains 15 residues. V was shortened by 2 bases and J by 0 bases, with 10 bases between the two germline ends. Looking up the rest from reference TRBV19 and TRBJ1-1 gives the full variable domain: DGGITQSPKYLFRKEGQNVTLSCEQNLNHDAMYWYRQDPGQGLRLIYYSQIVNDFQKGDIAEGYSVSREKKESFPLTVTSAQKNPTAFYLCASSIFDAVNTEAFFGQGTRLTVV.

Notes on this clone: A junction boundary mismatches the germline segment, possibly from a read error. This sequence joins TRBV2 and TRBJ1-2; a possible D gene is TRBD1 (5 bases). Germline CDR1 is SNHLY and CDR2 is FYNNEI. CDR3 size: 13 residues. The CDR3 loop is CASPVGRNSGYTF. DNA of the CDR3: TGTGCCAGCCCCGTGGGGCGAAACTCTGGCTACACCTTC.

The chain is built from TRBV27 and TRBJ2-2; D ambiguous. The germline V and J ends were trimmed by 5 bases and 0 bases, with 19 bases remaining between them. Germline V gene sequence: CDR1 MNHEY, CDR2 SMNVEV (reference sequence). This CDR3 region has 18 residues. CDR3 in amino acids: CASSRSPAPVPNTGELFF. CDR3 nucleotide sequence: TGTGCCAGCAGTAGGAGCCCGGCGCCGGTCCCGAACACCGGGGAGCTGTTTTTT.

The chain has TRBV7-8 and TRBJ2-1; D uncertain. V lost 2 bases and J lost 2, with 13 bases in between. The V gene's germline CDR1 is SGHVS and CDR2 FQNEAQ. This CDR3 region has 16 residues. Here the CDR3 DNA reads TGTGCCAGCAGCTTAACGTTAACGAGGCCCTACAATGAGCAGTTCTTC. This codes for CASSLTLTRPYNEQFF.

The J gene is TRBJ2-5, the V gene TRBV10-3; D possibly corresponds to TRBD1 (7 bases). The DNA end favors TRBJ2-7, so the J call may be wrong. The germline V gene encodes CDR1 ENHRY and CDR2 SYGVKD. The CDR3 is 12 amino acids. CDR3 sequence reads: CAIGQGGYEQYF. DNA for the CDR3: TGTGCCATCGGTCAGGGGGGCTACGAGCAGTACTTC.

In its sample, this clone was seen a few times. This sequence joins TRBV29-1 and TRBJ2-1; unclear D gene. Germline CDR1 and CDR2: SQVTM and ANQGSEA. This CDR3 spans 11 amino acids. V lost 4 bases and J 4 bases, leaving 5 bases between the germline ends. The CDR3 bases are TGCAGCGTTGGGAGTTACAATGAGCAGTTCTTC. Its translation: CSVGSYNEQFF.

In DNA, the CDR3 is TGTGCCAGCAGCCAAGTAGCGGGAGGGAACAATGAGCAGTTCTTC. It translates to CASSQVAGGNNEQFF. The rearrangement links TRBV4-2 to TRBJ2-1; 11 nucleotides agree with TRBD2. Germline V gives CDR1 LGHNA, CDR2 YNFKEQ. This CDR3 is 15 amino acids long. V shed 1 base, J shed 5 bases, and the junction held 1 base outside the gene matches.

The chain's CDR3 is CASSLTRQGRTEAFF. CDR3 nucleotide sequence: TGCGCCAGCAGCTTGACAAGACAGGGGCGCACTGAAGCTTTCTTT. The rearrangement links TRBV5-1 to TRBJ1-1; 8 bases agree with TRBD1. The CDR3 runs 15 residues. Per the germline V gene, CDR1 is SGHRS and CDR2 is YFSETQ. Unmatched junction bases numbered 6, after V lost 1 base and J lost 4 bases. The full variable domain, its missing parts supplied by reference TRBV5-1 and TRBJ1-1, is KAGVTQTPRYLIKTRGQQVTLSCSPISGHRSVSWYQQTPGQGLQFLFEYFSETQRNKGNFPGRFSGRQFSNSRSEMNVSTLELGDSALYLCASSLTRQGRTEAFFGQGTRLTVV.

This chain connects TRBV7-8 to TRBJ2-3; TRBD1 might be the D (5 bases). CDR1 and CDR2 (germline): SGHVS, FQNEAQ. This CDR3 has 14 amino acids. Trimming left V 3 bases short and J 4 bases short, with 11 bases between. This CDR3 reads CASSLAGFPDTQYF. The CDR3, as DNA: TGTGCCAGCAGCTTGGCAGGGTTCCCAGATACGCAGTATTTT. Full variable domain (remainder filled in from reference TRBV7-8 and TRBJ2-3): GAGVSQSPRYKVAKRGQDVALRCDPISGHVSLFWYQQALGQGPEFLTYFQNEAQLDKSGLPSDRFFAERPEGSVSTLKIQRTQQEDSAVYLCASSLAGFPDTQYFGPGTRLTVL.

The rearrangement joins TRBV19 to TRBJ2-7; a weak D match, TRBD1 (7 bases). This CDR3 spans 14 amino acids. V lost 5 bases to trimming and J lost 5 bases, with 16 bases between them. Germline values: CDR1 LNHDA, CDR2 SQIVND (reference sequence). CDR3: CASSSGGPLNEQYF. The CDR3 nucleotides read TGTGCCAGTAGTTCAGGGGGGCCCCTAAACGAGCAGTACTTC.

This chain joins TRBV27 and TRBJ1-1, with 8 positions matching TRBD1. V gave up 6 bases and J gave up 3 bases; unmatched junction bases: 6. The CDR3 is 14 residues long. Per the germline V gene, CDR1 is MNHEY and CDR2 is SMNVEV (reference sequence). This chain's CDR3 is CASSADRVDTEAFF. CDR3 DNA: TGTGCCAGCAGCGCGGACAGGGTAGACACTGAAGCTTTCTTT.

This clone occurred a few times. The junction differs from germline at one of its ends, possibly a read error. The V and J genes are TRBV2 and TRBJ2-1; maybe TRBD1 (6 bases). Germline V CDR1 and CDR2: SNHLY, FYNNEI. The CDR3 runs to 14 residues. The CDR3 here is CASRTEQGPHPLIF. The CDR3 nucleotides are TGTGCCAGCAGGACCGAACAGGGACCCCACCCCCTTATCTTC. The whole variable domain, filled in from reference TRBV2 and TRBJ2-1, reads EPEVTQTPSHQVTQMGQEVILRCVPISNHLYFYWYRQILGQKVEFLVSFYNNEISEKSEIFDDQFSVERPDGSNFTLKIRSTKLEDSAMYFCASRTEQGPHPLIFGPGTRLTVL.

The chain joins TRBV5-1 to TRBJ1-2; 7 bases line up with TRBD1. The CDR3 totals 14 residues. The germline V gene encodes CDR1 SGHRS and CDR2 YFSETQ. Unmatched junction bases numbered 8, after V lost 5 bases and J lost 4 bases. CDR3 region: CASRMNRGLYGYTF. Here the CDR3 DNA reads TGCGCCAGCAGGATGAACAGGGGCCTCTATGGCTACACCTTC.

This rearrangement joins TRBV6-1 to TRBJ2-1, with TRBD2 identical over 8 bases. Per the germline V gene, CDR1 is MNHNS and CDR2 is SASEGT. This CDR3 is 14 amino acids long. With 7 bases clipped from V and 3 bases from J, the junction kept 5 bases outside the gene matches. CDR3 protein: CASTRSGSYNEQFF. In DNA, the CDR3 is TGTGCCAGCACGAGGAGCGGGAGCTACAATGAGCAGTTCTTC.

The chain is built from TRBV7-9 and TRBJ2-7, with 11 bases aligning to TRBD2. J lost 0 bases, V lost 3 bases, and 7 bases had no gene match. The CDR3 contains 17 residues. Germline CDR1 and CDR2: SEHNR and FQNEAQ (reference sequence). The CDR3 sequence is CASSFRASGRSSYEQYF. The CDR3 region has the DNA TGTGCCAGCAGCTTTCGGGCTAGCGGGAGGAGCTCCTACGAGCAGTACTTC.

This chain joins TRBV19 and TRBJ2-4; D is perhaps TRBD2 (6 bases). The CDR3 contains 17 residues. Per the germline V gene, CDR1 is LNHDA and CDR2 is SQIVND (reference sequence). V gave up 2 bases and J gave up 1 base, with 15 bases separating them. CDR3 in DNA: TGTGCCAGTAGTATACAGGCAAGCGGGCTTGCCAAAAACATTCAGTACTTC. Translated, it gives CASSIQASGLAKNIQYF.

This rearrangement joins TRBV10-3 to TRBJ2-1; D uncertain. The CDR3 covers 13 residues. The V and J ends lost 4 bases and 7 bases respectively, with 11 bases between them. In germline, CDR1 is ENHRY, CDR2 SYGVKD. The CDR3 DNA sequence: TGTGCCATCAGTGCCGGGTTCTCAAATGAGCAGTTCTTC. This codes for CAISAGFSNEQFF.

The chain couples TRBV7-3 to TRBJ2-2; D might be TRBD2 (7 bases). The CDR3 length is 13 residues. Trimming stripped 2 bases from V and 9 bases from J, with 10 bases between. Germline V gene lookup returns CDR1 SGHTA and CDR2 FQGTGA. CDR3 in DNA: TGTGCCAGCAGCTTAGGGGGGGCCCGGGAGCTGTTTTTT. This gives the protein CASSLGGARELFF.

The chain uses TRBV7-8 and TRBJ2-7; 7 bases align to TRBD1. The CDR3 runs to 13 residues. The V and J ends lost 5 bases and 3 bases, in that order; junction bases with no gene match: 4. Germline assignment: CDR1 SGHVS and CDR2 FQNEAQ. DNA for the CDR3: TGTGCCAGCAGCCCGGACAGGTTCTACGAGCAGTACTTC. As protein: CASSPDRFYEQYF.

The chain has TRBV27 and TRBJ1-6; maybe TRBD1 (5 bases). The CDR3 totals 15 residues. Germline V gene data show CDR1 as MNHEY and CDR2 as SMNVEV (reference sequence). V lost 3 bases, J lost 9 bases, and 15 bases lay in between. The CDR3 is CASSFDGGRTSPLHF. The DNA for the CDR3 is TGTGCCAGCAGTTTTGATGGGGGGAGAACTTCACCCCTCCACTTT.

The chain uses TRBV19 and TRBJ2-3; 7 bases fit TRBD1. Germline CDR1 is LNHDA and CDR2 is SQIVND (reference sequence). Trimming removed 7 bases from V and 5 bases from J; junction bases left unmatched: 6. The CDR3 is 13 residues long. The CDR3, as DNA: TGTGCCAGTAACCAACAGGGGAAAGATACGCAGTATTTT. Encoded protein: CASNQQGKDTQYF.

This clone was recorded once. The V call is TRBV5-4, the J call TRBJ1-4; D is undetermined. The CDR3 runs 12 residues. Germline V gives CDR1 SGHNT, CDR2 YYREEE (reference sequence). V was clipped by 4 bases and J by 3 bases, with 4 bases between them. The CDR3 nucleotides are TGTGCCAGCAGCGCGCCTAATGAAAAACTGTTTTTT. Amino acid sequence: CASSAPNEKLFF.

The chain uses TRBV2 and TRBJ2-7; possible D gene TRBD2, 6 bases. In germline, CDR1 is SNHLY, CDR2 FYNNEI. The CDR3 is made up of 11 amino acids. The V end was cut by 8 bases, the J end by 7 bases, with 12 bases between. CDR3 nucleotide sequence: TGTGCCAGCGGTAACCGGGGGGAGCAGTACTTC. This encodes CASGNRGEQYF.

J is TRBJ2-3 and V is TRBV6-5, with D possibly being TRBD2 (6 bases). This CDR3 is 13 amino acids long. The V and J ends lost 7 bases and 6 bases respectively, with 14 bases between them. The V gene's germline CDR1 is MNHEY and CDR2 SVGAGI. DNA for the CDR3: TGTGCCAGCAACCAATATGGGGGGGATACGCAGTATTTT. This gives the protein CASNQYGGDTQYF.

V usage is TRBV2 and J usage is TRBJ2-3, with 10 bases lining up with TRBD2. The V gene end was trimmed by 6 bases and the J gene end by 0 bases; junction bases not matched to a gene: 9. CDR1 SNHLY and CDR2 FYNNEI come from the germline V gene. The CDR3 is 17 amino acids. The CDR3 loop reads CASSRPTSGASTDTQYF. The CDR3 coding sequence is TGTGCCAGCAGCCGCCCAACTAGCGGGGCTAGCACAGATACGCAGTATTTT.